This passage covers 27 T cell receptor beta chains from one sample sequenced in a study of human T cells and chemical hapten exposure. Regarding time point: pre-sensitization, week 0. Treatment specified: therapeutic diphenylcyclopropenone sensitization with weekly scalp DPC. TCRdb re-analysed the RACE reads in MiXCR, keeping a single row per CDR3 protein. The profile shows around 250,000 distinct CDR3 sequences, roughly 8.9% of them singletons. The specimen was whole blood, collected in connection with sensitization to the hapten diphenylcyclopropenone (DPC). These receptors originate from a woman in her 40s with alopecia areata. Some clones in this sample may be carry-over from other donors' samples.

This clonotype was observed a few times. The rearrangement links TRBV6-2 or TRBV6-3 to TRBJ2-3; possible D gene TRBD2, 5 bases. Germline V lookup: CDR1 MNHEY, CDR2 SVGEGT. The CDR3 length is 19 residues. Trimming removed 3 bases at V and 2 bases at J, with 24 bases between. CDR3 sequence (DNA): TGTGCCAGCAGTTATCTCGTCACTAGTTTCGGAGGTAACACAGATACGCAGTATTTT. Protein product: CASSYLVTSFGGNTDTQYF.

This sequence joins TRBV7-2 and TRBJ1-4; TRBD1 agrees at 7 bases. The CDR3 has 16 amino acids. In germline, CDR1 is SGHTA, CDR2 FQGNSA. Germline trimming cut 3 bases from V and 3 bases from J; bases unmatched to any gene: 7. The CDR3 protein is CASSFGGGRANEKLFF. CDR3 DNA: TGTGCCAGCAGCTTCGGAGGGGGCAGGGCTAATGAAAAACTGTTTTTT.

The CDR3 nucleotides read TGTGCCAGCAAAAGGGGGTACTCCGACGCCTCGTACTTC. As protein: CASKRGYSDASYF. The chain recombines TRBV27 with TRBJ2-7; TRBD1 is a possible D gene (6 bases). The germline V and J ends were trimmed by 7 bases and 12 bases, with 22 bases remaining between them. CDR1 is MNHEY and CDR2 is SMNVEV in the germline V gene (reference sequence). The CDR3 extends over 13 amino acids.

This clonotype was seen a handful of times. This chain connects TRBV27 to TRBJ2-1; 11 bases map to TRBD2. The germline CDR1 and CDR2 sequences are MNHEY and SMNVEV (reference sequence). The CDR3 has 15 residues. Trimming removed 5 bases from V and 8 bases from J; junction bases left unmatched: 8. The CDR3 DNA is TGTGCCAGCAGTCTTAGCGGGAGGGCCAGGTATGAGCAGTTCTTC. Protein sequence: CASSLSGRARYEQFF.

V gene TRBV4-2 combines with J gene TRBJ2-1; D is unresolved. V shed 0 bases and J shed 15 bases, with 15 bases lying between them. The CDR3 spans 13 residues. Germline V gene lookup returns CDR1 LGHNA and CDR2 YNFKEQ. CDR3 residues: CASSQEVTRPGFF. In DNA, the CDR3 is TGTGCCAGCAGCCAAGAGGTGACCCGTCCTGGGTTCTTC.

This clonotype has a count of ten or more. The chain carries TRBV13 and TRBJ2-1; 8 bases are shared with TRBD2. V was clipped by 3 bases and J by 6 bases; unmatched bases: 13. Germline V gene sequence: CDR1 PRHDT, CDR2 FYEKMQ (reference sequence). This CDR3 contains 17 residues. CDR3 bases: TGTGCCAGCAGCTTGGGCCCGGGAGCGGGAGTGCGCAATGAGCAGTTCTTC. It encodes CASSLGPGAGVRNEQFF.

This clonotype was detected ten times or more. DNA for the CDR3: TGCAGCGTTACTAGGACCGGGGAGCTGTTTTTT. Translating it yields CSVTRTGELFF. The chain employs TRBV29-1 and TRBJ2-2; perhaps TRBD2 as D (5 bases). V lost 5 bases, J lost 5 bases, and 6 bases lay in between. Germline values: CDR1 SQVTM, CDR2 ANQGSEA. CDR3 length equals 11 residues.

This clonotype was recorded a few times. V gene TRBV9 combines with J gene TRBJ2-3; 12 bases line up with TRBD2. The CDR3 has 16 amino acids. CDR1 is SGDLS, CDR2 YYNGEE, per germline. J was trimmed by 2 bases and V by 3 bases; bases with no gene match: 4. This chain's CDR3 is CASSARLAGVTDTQYF. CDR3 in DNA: TGTGCCAGCAGCGCAAGACTAGCGGGAGTCACAGATACGCAGTATTTT.

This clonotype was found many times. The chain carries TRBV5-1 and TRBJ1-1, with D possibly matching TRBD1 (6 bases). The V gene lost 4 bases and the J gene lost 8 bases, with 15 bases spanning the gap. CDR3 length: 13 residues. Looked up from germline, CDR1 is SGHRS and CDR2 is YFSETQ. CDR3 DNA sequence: TGCGCCAGCAGCCCGTTCGGGGGGGCGGAAGCTTTCTTT. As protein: CASSPFGGAEAFF.

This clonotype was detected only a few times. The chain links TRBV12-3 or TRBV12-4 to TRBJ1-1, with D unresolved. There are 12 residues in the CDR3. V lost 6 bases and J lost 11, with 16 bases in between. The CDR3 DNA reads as TGTGCCAGCAGCCCAGAGTGGGGTGCGGCTTTCTTT. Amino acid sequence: CASSPEWGAAFF.

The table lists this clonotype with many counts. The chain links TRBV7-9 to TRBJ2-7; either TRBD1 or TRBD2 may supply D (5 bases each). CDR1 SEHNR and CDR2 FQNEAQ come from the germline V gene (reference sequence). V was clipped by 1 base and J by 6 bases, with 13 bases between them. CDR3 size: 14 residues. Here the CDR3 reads CASSLDGATLEQYF. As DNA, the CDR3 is TGTGCCAGCAGCTTAGACGGGGCCACCCTCGAGCAGTACTTC.

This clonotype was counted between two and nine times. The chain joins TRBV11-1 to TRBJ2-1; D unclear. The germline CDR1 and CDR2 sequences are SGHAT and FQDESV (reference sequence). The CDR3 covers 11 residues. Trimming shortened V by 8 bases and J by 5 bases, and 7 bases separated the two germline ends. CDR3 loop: CASRLDNEQFF. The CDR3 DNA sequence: TGTGCCAGCCGACTTGACAATGAGCAGTTCTTC. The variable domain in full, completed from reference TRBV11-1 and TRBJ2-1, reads EAEVAQSPRYKITEKSQAVAFWCDPISGHATLYWYRQILGQGPELLVQFQDESVVDDSQLPKDRFSAERLKGVDSTLKIQPAELGDSAMYLCASRLDNEQFFGPGTRLTVL.

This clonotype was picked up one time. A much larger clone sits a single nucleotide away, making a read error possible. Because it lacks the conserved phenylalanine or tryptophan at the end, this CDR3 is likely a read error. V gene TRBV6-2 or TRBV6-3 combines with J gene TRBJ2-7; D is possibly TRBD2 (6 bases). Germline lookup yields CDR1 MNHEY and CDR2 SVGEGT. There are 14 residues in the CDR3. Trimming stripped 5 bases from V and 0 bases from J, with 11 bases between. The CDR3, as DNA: TGTGCCAGCAGTCCAGCCGGGAGCTCCTACGAGCAGTACCTC. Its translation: CASSPAGSSYEQYL.

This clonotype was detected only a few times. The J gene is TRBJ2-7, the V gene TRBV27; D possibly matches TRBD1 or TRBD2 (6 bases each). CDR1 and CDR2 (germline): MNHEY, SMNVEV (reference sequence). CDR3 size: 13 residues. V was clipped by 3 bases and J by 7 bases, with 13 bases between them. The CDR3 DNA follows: TGTGCCAGCAGTTTTGTCGGGGGCAATGAGCAGTACTTC. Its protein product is CASSFVGGNEQYF.

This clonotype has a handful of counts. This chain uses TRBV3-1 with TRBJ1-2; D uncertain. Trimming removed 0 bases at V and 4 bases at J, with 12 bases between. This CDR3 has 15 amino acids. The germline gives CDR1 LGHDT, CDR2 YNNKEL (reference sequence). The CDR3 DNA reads TGTGCCAGCAGCCAAGATTGGAGCCAGCGCTATGGCTACACCTTC. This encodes CASSQDWSQRYGYTF.

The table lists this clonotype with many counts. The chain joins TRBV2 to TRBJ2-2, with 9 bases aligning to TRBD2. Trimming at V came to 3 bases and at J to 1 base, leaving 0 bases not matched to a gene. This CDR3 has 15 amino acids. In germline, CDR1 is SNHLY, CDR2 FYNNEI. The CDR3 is CASSETSGNTGELFF. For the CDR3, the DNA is TGTGCCAGCAGTGAGACTAGCGGGAACACCGGGGAGCTGTTTTTT.

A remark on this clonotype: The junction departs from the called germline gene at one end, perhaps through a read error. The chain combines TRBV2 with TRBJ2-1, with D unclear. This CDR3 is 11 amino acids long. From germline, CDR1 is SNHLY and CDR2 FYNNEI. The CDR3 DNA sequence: TGTGTCAGCAGGAACTACAATGAGCAGTTCTTC. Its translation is CVSRNYNEQFF.

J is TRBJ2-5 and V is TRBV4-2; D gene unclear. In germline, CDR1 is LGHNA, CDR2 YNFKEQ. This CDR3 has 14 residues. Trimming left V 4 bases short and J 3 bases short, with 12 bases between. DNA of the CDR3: TGTGCCAGCAGCCCGGAATGGACGGAAGAGACCCAGTACTTC. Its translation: CASSPEWTEETQYF.

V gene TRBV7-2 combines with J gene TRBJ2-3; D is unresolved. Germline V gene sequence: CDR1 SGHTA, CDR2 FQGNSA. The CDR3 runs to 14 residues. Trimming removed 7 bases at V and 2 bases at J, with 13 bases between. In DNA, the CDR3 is TGTGCCAGCACCCCAAATCCCTCCACAGATACGCAGTATTTT. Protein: CASTPNPSTDTQYF.

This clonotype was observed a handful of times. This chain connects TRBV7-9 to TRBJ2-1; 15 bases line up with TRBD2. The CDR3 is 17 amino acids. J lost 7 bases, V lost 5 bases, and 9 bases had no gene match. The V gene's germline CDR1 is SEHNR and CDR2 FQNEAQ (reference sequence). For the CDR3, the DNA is TGTGCCAGCAGCCTAGACCGGACTAGCGGGAGGGTTAATGAGCAGTTCTTC. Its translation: CASSLDRTSGRVNEQFF. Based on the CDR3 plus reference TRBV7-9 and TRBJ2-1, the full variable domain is DTGVSQNPRHKITKRGQNVTFRCDPISEHNRLYWYRQTLGQGPEFLTYFQNEAQLEKSRLLSDRFSAERPKGSFSTLEIQRTEQGDSAMYLCASSLDRTSGRVNEQFFGPGTRLTVL.

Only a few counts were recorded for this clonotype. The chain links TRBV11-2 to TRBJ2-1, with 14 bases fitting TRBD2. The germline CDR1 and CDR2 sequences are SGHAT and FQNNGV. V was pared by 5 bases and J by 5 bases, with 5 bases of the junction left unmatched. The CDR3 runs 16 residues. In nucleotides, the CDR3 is TGTGCCAGCAGCCTCGCGGGACTAGCGGGGGACAATGAGCAGTTCTTC. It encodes CASSLAGLAGDNEQFF. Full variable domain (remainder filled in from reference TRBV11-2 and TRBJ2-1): EAGVAQSPRYKIIEKRQSVAFWCNPISGHATLYWYQQILGQGPKLLIQFQNNGVVDDSQLPKDRFSAERLKGVDSTLKIQPAKLEDSAVYLCASSLAGLAGDNEQFFGPGTRLTVL.

The CDR3 DNA sequence: TGTGCCACCAGCAGAGATTTTGCCACGAACACCGGGGAGCTGTTTTTT. Protein sequence: CATSRDFATNTGELFF. The chain combines TRBV15 with TRBJ2-2; D unresolved. Germline assignment: CDR1 LNHNV and CDR2 YYDKDF (reference sequence). This CDR3 is built from 16 residues. V lost 0 bases to trimming and J lost 0 bases, with 8 bases between them. Full variable domain (remainder filled in from reference TRBV15 and TRBJ2-2): DAMVIQNPRYQVTQFGKPVTLSCSQTLNHNVMYWYQQKSSQAPKLLFHYYDKDFNNEADTPDNFQSRRPNTSFCFLDIRSPGLGDTAMYLCATSRDFATNTGELFFGEGSRLTVL.

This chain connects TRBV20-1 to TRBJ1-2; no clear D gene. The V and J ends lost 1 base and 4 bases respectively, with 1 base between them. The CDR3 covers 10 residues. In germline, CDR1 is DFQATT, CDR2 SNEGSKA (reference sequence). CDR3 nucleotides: TGCAGTGCTAGAGTCTATGGCTACACCTTC. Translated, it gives CSARVYGYTF.

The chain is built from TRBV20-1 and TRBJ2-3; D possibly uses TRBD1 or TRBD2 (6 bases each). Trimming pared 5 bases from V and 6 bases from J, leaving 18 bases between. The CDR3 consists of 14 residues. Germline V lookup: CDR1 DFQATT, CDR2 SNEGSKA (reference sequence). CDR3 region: CSAVSFTGRDTQYF. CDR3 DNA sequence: TGCAGTGCTGTCTCTTTCACAGGGAGGGATACGCAGTATTTT.

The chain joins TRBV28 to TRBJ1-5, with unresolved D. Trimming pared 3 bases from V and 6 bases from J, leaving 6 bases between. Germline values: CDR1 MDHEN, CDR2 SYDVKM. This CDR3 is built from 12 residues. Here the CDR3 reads CASSLSVQPQHF. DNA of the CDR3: TGTGCCAGCAGTTTGTCAGTTCAGCCCCAGCATTTT.

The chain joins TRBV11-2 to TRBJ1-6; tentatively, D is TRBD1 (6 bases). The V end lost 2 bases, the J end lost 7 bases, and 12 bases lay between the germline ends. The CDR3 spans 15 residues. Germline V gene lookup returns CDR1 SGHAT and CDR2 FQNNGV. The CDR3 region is CASSLRTVNNSPLHF. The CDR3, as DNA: TGTGCCAGCAGCTTAAGGACAGTTAACAATTCACCCCTCCACTTT.

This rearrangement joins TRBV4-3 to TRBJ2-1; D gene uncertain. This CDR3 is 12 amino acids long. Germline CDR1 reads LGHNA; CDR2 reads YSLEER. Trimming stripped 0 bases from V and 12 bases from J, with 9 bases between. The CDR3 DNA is TGCGCCAGCAGCCAAGAACGTGCAGTGCAGTTCTTC. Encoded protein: CASSQERAVQFF.